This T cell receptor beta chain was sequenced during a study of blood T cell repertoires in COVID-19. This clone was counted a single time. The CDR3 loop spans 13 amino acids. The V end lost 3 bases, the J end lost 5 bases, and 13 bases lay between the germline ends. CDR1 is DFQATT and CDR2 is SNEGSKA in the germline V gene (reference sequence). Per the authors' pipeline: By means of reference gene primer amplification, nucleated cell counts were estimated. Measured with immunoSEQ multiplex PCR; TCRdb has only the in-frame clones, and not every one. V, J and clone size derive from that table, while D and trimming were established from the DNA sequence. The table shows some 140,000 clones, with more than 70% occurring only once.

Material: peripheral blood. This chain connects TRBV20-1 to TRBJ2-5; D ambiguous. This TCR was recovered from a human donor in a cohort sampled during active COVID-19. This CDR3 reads CSASLTRRETQYF. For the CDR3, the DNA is TGCAGTGCTAGTCTCACCCGGCGGGAGACCCAGTACTTC.